This paragraph reports one T cell receptor beta chain. These data are taken from a study of identical twins. The CDR3 is 16 amino acids. Between the trimmed V and J ends, which lost 2 bases and 1 base, there was a span of 12 bases. MiXCR was run by TCRdb on the 5' RACE reads, yielding one entry per CDR3 protein. The data show some 440,000 distinct CDR3 sequences, with 24% seen just once and around 3% held by the top ten. The same specimen was also included in a second study, on T cells expressing NK-cell markers. As reported in that work: Sorting of alpha-beta TCR T cells alone was achieved in several experiments with an anti-gamma-delta TCR antibody.

Sequencing was carried out using CD4+ T cells sorted from blood. This receptor was taken from a woman under 30 in good health. J is TRBJ2-1 and V is TRBV12-3 or TRBV12-4; TRBD2 might be the D (6 bases). This CDR3 is CASSLRPGVSYNEQFF. In nucleotides, the CDR3 is TGTGCCAGCAGTTTACGTCCGGGGGTTTCCTACAATGAGCAGTTCTTC.